A selection of T cell receptor beta chains follows, all from one sample in a study of CD8 T cells in ankylosing spondylitis. TCRdb re-derived calls from the 5' RACE reads in MiXCR, one entry per CDR3 protein. The sample lists under 950,000 distinct CDR3 sequences, 19% occurring once. Sequenced sample: blood, either unsorted or a sorted T cell fraction (not recorded which). Source of these receptors: a male donor with ankylosing spondylitis. Each CDR3 is given with its conserved first and last residue. A D gene is named only where the DNA matches it firmly. Clone sizes are given selectively: once, few, many, or a class where the clone is expanded.

>few|TRBJ2-1|TRBD2|TRBV11-2
CASSSLGGSGRGIYEQFF
TGTGCCAGCAGCTCGTTGGGGGGTAGCGGGAGGGGCATCTATGAGCAGTTCTTC
>few|TRBJ1-5|NA|TRBV15
CATSRDLGGDQPQHF
TGTGCCACCAGCAGAGATCTAGGGGGGGATCAGCCCCAGCATTTT
>NA|TRBJ2-5|NA|TRBV7-2
CASSLEGQRETQYF
TGTGCCAGCAGCTTAGAAGGCCAGAGGGAGACCCAGTACTTC
>NA|TRBJ2-5|NA|TRBV5-1
CASSYPGATEETQYF
TGCGCCAGCAGCTATCCGGGGGCTACTGAAGAGACCCAGTACTTC
>few|TRBJ2-1|NA|TRBV9
CASSAGQGTTTDEQFF
TGTGCCAGCAGCGCCGGTCAGGGGACTACCACCGATGAGCAGTTCTTC
>NA|TRBJ2-3|NA|TRBV20-1
CSHPSDGGTQYF
TGCAGTCACCCTAGCGACGGAGGTACGCAGTATTTT
>few|TRBJ2-2|TRBD2|TRBV6-1
CASRWEGWTGELFF
TGTGCCAGCAGATGGGAGGGATGGACCGGGGAGCTGTTTTTT
>NA|TRBJ1-2|NA|TRBV5-1
CASSLGGAVGYGYTF
TGCGCCAGCAGCTTGGGGGGGGCAGTCGGCTATGGCTACACCTTC
>few|TRBJ2-2|TRBD2|TRBV12-3/TRBV12-4
CASSASGRGNTGELFF
TGTGCCAGCAGTGCTAGCGGGAGAGGGAACACCGGGGAGCTGTTTTTT
>few|TRBJ2-3|NA|TRBV12-3/TRBV12-4
CASSGSSPHTQYF
TGTGCCAGCAGCGGCAGCTCCCCCCATACGCAGTATTTT
>NA|TRBJ1-4|TRBD1|TRBV7-9
CASGQDPNEKLFF
TGTGCCAGCGGACAGGACCCTAATGAAAAACTGTTTTTT
>NA|TRBJ2-7|TRBD2|TRBV7-8
CASSHPQTSGTYEQYF
TGTGCCAGCAGCCACCCACAGACTAGCGGCACCTACGAGCAGTACTTC
>few|TRBJ2-3|NA|TRBV9
CASSRDRLADTQYF
TGTGCCAGCAGCCGCGACAGGTTAGCAGATACGCAGTATTTT
>NA|TRBJ2-7|NA|TRBV4-2
CASSKQSYEQYF
TGTGCCAGCAGCAAACAGTCCTACGAGCAGTACTTC
>NA|TRBJ1-1|NA|TRBV12-3/TRBV12-4
CASSPQGKAEAFF
TGTGCCAGCAGTCCCCAGGGTAAAGCTGAAGCTTTCTTT
>NA|TRBJ2-5|NA|TRBV5-8
CASSSVDGFKARETQYF
TGTGCCAGCAGCTCGGTGGACGGGTTTAAGGCACGCGAGACCCAGTACTTC
>NA|TRBJ2-5|NA|TRBV6-1
CASSRRIRETQYF
TGTGCCAGCAGCCGCCGAATAAGAGAGACCCAGTACTTC
>many|TRBJ2-7|NA|TRBV10-3
CAISEGSPYEQYF
TGTGCCATCAGTGAGGGGTCCCCCTACGAGCAGTACTTC
>few|TRBJ2-2|TRBD2|TRBV20-1
CSALSSGEGSGELFF
TGCAGTGCTCTTTCATCGGGGGAGGGTTCCGGGGAGCTGTTTTTT
>few|TRBJ2-7|TRBD1|TRBV24-1
CATSDFSGTGTYEQYF
TGTGCCACCAGTGATTTCTCAGGGACAGGGACCTACGAGCAGTACTTC
>few|TRBJ1-1|NA|TRBV6-4
CASRRTETTEAFF
TGTGCCAGCCGACGGACGGAAACAACTGAAGCTTTCTTT
>NA|TRBJ2-1|TRBD2|TRBV19
CASSHTSGYNEQFF
TGTGCCAGTAGTCATACTAGCGGGTACAATGAGCAGTTCTTC
>NA|TRBJ1-5|NA|TRBV30
CAWSGGAGQPQHF
TGTGCCTGGAGTGGGGGGGCAGGTCAGCCCCAGCATTTT
>NA|TRBJ2-7|TRBD2|TRBV12-3/TRBV12-4
CASRIAGGAEQYF
TGTGCCAGCAGAATAGCGGGAGGTGCCGAGCAGTACTTC
>many|TRBJ2-7|TRBD2|TRBV18
CASSQGLAGLTSYEQYF
TGTGCCAGCTCACAGGGACTAGCGGGACTGACTTCCTACGAGCAGTACTTC
>NA|TRBJ2-3|TRBD2|TRBV24-1
CATGKTSGGDFTDTQYF
TGTGCCACCGGCAAGACTAGCGGGGGGGACTTCACAGATACGCAGTATTTT
>NA|TRBJ2-1|NA|TRBV5-1
CASHTGSSYNEQFF
TGCGCCAGCCACACAGGGAGCTCCTACAATGAGCAGTTCTTC
>few|TRBJ2-3|NA|TRBV6-2/TRBV6-3
CASTPRASTDTQYF
TGTGCCAGCACCCCGAGGGCTAGCACAGATACGCAGTATTTT
>few|TRBJ2-7|NA|TRBV5-6
CASSLRLTSSYEQYF
TGTGCCAGCAGCTTGAGACTTACCTCCTCCTACGAGCAGTACTTC